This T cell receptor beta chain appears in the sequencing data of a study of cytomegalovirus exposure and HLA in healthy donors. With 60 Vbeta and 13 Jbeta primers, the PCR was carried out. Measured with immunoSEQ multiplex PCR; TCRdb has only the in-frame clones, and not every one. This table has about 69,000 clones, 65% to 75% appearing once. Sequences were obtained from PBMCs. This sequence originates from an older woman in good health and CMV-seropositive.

The CDR3 bases are TGTGCCAGTAGGGGCAGTCTGAACACCGGGGAGCTGTTTTTT. Protein: CASRGSLNTGELFF. The genes are TRBV19 and TRBJ2-2; D gene uncertain. In germline, CDR1 is LNHDA, CDR2 SQIVND (reference sequence). CDR3 size: 14 residues. V lost 6 bases and J lost 1, with 9 bases in between.